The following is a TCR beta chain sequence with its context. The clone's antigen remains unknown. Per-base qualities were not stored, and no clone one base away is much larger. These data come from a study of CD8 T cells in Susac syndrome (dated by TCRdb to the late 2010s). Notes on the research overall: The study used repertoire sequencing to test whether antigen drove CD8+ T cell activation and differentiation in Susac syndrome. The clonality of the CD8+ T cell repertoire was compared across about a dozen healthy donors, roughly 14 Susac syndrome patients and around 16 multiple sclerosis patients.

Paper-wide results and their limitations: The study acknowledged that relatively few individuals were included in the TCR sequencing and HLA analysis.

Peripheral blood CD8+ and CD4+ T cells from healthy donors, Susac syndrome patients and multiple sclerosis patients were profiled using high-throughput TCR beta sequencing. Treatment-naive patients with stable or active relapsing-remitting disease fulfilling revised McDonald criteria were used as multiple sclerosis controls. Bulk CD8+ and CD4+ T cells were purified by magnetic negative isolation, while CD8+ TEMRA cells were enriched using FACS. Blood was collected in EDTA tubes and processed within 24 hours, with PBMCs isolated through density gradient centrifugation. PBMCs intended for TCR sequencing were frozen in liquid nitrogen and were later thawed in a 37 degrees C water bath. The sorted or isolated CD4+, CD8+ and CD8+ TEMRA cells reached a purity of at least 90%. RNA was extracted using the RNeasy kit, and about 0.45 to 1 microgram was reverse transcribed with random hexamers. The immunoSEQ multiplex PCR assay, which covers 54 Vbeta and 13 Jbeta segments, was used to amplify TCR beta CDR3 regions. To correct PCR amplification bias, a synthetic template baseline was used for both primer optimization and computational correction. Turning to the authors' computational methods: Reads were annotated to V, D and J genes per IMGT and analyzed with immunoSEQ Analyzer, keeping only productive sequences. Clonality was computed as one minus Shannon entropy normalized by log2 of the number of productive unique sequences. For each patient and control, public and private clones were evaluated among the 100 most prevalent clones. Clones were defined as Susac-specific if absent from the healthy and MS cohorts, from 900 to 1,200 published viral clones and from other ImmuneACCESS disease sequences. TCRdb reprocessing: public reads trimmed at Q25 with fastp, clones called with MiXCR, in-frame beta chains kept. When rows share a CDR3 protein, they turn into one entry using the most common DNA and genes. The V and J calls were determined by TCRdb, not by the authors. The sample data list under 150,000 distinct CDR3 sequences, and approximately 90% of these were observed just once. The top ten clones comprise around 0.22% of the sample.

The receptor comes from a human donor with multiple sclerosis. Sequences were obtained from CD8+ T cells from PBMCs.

CDR3 protein: CASSQGLAIDEQYF. The bases read TGCGCCAGCAGCCAGGGACTAGCGATTGACGAGCAGTACTTC. The chain is encoded by TRBV4-3 joined to TRBJ2-7; TRBD2 matches 10 bases in the middle. Based on the germline V gene, the CDR1 and CDR2 sequences are LGHNA and YSLEER. The CDR3 holds 14 amino acids from the cysteine to the phenylalanine. The read is trimmed to its CDR3 DNA, 42 bases read in frame from base 1. V is trimmed back by 3 bases and J by 5 bases, and the junction contains 4 bases that no gene match accounts for.